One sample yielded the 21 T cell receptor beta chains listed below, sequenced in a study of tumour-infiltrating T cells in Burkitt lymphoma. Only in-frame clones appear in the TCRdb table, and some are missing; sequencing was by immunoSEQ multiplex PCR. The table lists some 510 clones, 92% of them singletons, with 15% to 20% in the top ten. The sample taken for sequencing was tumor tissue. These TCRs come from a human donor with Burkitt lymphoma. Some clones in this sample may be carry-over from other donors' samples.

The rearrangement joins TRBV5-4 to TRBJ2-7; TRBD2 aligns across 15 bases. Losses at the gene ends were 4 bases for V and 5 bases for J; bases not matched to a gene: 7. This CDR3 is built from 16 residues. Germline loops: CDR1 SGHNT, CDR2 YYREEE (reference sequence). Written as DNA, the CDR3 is TGTGCCAGCAGCCAGGGACTAGCGGGAGGTGGGGACGAGCAGTACTTC. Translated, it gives CASSQGLAGGGDEQYF.

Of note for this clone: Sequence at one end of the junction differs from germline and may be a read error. DNA of the CDR3: TGTGCCAGTAGTGCCGGACAGGGAATTTTT. It translates to CASSAGQGIF. The V gene is TRBV19, the J gene TRBJ1-3, with 8 bases fitting TRBD1. Germline-derived CDR1 and CDR2 are LNHDA and SQIVND (reference sequence). The CDR3 length is 10 residues.

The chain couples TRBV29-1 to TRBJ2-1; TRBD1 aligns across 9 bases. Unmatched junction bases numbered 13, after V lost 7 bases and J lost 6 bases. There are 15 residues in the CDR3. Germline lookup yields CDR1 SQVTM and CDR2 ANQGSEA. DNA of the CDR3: TGCAGCGCCAAAACCGGGACAGGGAATAGCAATGAGCAGTTCTTC. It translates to CSAKTGTGNSNEQFF.

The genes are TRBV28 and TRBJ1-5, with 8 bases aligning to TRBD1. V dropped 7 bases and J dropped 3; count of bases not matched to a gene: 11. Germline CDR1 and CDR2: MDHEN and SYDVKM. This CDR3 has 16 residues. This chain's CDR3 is CASNTRTGKANQPQHF. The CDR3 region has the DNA TGTGCCAGCAACACACGGACAGGGAAGGCCAATCAGCCCCAGCATTTT.

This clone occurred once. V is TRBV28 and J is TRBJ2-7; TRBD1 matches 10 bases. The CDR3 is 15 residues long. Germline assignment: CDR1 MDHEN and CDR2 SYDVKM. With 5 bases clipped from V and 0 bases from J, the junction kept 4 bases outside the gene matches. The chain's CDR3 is CASSQGTGDSYEQYF. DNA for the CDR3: TGTGCCAGCAGTCAAGGGACAGGGGACTCCTACGAGCAGTACTTC.

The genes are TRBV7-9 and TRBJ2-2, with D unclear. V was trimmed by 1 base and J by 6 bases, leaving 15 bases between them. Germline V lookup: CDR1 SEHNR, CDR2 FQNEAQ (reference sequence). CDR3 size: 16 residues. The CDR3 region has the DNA TGTGCCAGCAGCTTAGTCCCCTCAGGAATGGCCGGGGAGCTGTTTTTT. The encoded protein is CASSLVPSGMAGELFF. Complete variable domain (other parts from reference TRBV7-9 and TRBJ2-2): DTGVSQNPRHKITKRGQNVTFRCDPISEHNRLYWYRQTLGQGPEFLTYFQNEAQLEKSRLLSDRFSAERPKGSFSTLEIQRTEQGDSAMYLCASSLVPSGMAGELFFGEGSRLTVL.

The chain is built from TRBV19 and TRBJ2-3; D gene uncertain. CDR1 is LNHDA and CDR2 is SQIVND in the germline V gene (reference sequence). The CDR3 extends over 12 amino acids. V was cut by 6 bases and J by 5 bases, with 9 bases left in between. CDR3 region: CASRSQIDTQYF. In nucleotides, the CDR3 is TGTGCCAGTAGGAGCCAGATAGATACGCAGTATTTT.

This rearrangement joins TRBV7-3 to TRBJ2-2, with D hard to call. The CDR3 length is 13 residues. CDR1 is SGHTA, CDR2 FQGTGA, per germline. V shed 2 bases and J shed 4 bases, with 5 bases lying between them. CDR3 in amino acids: CASSLYTTGELFF. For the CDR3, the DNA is TGTGCCAGCAGCTTATACACCACCGGGGAGCTGTTTTTT.

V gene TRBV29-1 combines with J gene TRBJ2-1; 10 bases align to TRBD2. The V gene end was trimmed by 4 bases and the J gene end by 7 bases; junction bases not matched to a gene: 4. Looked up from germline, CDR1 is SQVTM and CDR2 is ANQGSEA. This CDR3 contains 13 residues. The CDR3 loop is CSVGLAGVNEQFF. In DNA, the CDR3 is TGCAGCGTTGGCCTAGCGGGAGTTAATGAGCAGTTCTTC.

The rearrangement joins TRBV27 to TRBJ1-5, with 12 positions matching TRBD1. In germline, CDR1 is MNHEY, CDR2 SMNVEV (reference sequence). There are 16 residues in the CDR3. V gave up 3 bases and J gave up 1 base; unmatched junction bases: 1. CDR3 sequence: CASSFGTGGSNQPQHF. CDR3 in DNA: TGTGCCAGCAGTTTCGGGACAGGGGGCAGCAATCAGCCCCAGCATTTT.

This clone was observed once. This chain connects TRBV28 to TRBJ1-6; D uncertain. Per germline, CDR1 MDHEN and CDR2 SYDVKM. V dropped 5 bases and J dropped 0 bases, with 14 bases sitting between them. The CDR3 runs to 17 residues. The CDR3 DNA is TGTGCCAGCAGTACCCTCTTACAGAGCTCCTATAATTCACCCCTCCACTTT. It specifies CASSTLLQSSYNSPLHF. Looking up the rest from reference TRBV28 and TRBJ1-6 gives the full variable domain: DVKVTQSSRYLVKRTGEKVFLECVQDMDHENMFWYRQDPGLGLRLIYFSYDVKMKEKGDIPEGYSVSREKKERFSLILESASTNQTSMYLCASSTLLQSSYNSPLHFGNGTRLTVT.

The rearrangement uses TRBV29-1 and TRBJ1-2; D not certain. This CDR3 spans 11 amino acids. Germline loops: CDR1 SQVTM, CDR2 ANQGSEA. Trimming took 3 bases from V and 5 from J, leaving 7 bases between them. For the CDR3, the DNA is TGCAGCGTTGACTCGGGATATGGCTACACCTTC. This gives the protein CSVDSGYGYTF.

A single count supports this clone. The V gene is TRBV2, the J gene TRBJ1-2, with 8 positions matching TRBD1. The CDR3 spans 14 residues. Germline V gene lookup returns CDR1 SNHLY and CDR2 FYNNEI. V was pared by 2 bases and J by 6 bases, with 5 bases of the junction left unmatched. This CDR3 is CASSETGGYNGYTF. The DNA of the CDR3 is TGTGCCAGCAGTGAAACAGGGGGTTACAATGGCTACACCTTC.

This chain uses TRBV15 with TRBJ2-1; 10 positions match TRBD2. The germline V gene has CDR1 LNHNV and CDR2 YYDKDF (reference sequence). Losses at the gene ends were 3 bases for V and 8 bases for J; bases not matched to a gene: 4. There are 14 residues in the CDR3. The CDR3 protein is CATSRTSGQHEQFF. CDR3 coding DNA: TGTGCCACCAGCAGGACTAGCGGGCAGCATGAGCAGTTCTTC.

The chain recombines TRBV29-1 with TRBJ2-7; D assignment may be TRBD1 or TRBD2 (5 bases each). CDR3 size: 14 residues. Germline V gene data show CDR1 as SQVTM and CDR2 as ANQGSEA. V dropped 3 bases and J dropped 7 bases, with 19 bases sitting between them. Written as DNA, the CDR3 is TGCAGCGTTGAGAGGGACCCCGGCCGTGGAGAGCAGTACTTC. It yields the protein CSVERDPGRGEQYF.

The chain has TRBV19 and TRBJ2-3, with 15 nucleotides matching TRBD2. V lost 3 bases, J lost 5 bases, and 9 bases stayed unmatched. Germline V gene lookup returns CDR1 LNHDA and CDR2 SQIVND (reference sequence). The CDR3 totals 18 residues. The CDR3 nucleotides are TGTGCCAGTAGTATCGGACTAGCGGGAGGGCCACGGGGAGATACGCAGTATTTT. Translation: CASSIGLAGGPRGDTQYF.

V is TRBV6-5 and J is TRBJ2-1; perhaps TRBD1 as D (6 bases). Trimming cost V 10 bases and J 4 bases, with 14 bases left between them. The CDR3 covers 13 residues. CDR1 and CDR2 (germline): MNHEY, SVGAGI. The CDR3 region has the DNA TGTGCCACCGGGACAATTATTTACAATGAGCAGTTCTTC. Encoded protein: CATGTIIYNEQFF.

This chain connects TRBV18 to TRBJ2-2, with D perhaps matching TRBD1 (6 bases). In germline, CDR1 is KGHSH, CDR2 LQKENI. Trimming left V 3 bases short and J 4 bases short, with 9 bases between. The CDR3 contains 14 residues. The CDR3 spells CASSPGTTTGELFF. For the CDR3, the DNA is TGTGCCAGCTCACCCGGGACAACCACCGGGGAGCTGTTTTTT.

CDR3 coding DNA: TGCGCCAGCAGTATCCCGAACACCGGGGAGCTGTTTTTT. This sequence encodes CASSIPNTGELFF. The chain combines TRBV5-1 with TRBJ2-2, with D uncertain. This CDR3 spans 13 amino acids. The V end lost 5 bases, the J end lost 0 bases, and 5 bases lay between the germline ends. The V gene's germline CDR1 is SGHRS and CDR2 YFSETQ.

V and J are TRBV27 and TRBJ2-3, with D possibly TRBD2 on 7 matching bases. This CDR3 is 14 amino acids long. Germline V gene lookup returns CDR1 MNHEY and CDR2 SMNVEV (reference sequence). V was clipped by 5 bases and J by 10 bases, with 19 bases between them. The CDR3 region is CASSLGGTTKAQYF. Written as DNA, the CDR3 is TGTGCCAGCAGTCTCGGGGGGACAACTAAGGCGCAGTATTTT.

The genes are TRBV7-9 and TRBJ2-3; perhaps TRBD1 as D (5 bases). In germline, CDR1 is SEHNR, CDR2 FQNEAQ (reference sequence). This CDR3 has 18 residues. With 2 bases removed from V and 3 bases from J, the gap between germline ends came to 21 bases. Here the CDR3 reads CASSLTGWGRALTDTQYF. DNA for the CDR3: TGTGCCAGCAGCTTAACGGGTTGGGGCAGGGCGTTGACAGATACGCAGTATTTT.